This T cell receptor beta chain was documented in a study of T-cell reconstitution after alpha-beta-depleted transplantation in children. For TCRbeta, the library was prepared with unique molecular identifiers. MiXCR, applied by TCRdb to the PCR reads, yields one record per CDR3 protein. In the table there are around 600,000 distinct CDR3 sequences, approximately 17% of which are singletons. The source was PBMCs from the stem cell graft donor, collected from the stem cell graft. The sequence was collected from a human donor who donated a stem cell graft to a child with acute myeloid leukemia.

CDR3 bases: TGTGCCAGCAGGCGAGGGTTGGGGACAGGGGGAAAAGTAGCGAACACCGGGGAGCTGTTTTTT. This encodes CASRRGLGTGGKVANTGELFF. The V call is TRBV6-2 or TRBV6-3, the J call TRBJ2-2; 11 bases map to TRBD1. The CDR3 spans 21 residues. Per germline, CDR1 MNHEY and CDR2 SVGEGT. V trimming: 6 bases; J trimming: 0 bases; junction bases outside the gene matches: 18.